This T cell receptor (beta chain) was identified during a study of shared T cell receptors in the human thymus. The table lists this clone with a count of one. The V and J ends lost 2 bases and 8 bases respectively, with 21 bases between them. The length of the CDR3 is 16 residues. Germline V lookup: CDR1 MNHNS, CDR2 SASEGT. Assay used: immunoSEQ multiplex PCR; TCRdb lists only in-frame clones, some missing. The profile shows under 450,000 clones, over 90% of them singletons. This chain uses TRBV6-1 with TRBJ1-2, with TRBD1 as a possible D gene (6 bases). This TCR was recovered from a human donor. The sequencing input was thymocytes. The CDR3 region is CASSERVEGGIEGYTF. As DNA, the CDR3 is TGTGCCAGCAGTGAACGGGTTGAGGGGGGGATAGAGGGCTACACCTTC.